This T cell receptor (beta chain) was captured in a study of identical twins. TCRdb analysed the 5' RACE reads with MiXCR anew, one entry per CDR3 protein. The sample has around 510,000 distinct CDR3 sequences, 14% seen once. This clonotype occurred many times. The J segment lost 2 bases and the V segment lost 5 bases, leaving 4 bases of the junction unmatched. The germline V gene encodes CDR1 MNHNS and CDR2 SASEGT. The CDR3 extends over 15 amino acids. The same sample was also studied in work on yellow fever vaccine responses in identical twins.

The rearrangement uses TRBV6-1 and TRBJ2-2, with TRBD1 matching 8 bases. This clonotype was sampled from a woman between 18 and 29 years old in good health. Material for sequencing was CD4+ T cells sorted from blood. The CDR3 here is CASSRGQVNTGELFF. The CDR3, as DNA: TGTGCCAGCAGTCGGGGACAGGTCAACACCGGGGAGCTGTTTTTT.